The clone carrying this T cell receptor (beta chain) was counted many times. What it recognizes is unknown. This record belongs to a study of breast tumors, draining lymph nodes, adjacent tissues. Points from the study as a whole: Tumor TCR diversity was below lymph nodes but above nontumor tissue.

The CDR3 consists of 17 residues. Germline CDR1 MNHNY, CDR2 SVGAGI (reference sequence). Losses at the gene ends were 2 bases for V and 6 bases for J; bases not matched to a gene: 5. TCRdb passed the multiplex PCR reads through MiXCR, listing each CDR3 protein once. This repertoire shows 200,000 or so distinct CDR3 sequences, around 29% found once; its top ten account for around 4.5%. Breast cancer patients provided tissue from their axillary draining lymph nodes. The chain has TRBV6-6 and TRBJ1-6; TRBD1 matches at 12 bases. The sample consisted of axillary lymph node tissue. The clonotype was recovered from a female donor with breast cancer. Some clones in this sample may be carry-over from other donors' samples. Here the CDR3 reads CASSYGTGGVGNSPLHF. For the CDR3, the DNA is TGTGCCAGCAGTTACGGGACAGGGGGCGTCGGTAATTCACCCCTCCACTTT.